Each of the 10 T cell receptor beta chains below was sequenced from the same sample in a study of vaccination and CD4 T cells after COVID-19. Sample treatment: approximately nine-day PBMC culture with coronavirus spike peptide pools or control peptides (ViraFEST assay). The antigens of these receptors remain unknown. The Oncomine TCR Beta short-read assay was what sequenced the DNA obtained from cultured CD4+ T cells. TCRdb reanalysed the PCR reads using MiXCR and keeps one entry per CDR3 protein. The table records 16,000 or so distinct CDR3 sequences, 43% of them present only once. The sample here was CD4+ T cells from blood, cultured in vitro, taken after SARS-CoV-2 vaccination. These receptors were taken from a human donor who had recovered from COVID-19.

Within the sample, this clonotype is medium-sized. The chain uses TRBV7-2 and TRBJ2-3, with D unclear. This CDR3 comprises 11 residues. The germline V gene encodes CDR1 SGHTA and CDR2 FQGNSA. Trimming shortened V by 2 bases and J by 3 bases, and 0 bases separated the two germline ends. The CDR3 DNA reads TGTGCCAGCAGCTTAACAGATACGCAGTATTTT. It yields the protein CASSLTDTQYF.

The rearrangement uses TRBV11-1 and TRBJ1-1; 7 bases match TRBD1. The V segment lost 5 bases and the J segment 1 base; nucleotides outside the gene matches: 4. Germline V gives CDR1 SGHAT, CDR2 FQDESV (reference sequence). The CDR3 runs 14 residues. CDR3 sequence reads: CASSADRANTEAFF. CDR3 sequence (DNA): TGTGCCAGCAGCGCAGACAGGGCGAACACTGAAGCTTTCTTT.

By its share, this clonotype is medium-sized. The CDR3 loop is CASSPPTSGMETQYF. The CDR3 bases are TGTGCCAGCAGTCCGCCGACGAGCGGGATGGAGACCCAGTACTTC. V and J are TRBV28 and TRBJ2-5, with 7 bases fitting TRBD2. The length of the CDR3 is 15 residues. After removal of 5 bases from V and 5 bases from J, the junction contained 11 bases not matched to a gene. Germline V gives CDR1 MDHEN, CDR2 SYDVKM.

The gene calls are TRBV20-1 and TRBJ2-4; D is perhaps TRBD2 (5 bases). The CDR3 loop spans 14 amino acids. CDR1 and CDR2 (germline): DFQATT, SNEGSKA (reference sequence). V was clipped by 3 bases and J by 0 bases, with 9 bases between them. The CDR3 is CSARSGRAKNIQYF. CDR3 nucleotide sequence: TGCAGTGCTAGGAGCGGTCGAGCCAAAAACATTCAGTACTTC.

The chain links TRBV7-2 to TRBJ2-7; the D is unclear. V gave up 0 bases and J gave up 0 bases, with 6 bases separating them. Germline CDR1 is SGHTA and CDR2 is FQGNSA. The CDR3 totals 14 residues. The CDR3, as DNA: TGTACCAGCAGCTTAGCCTATCCCTCCTACGAGCAGTACTTC. It specifies CTSSLAYPSYEQYF.

This clonotype was counted only a few times. The chain joins TRBV20-1 to TRBJ2-3, with D possibly called TRBD1 or TRBD2 (5 bases each). The CDR3 length is 16 residues. Trimming cost V 2 bases and J 4 bases, with 19 bases left between them. Germline loops: CDR1 DFQATT, CDR2 SNEGSKA (reference sequence). The CDR3 region is CSARIRDGVAPDTQYF. DNA for the CDR3: TGCAGTGCTAGAATACGGGACGGCGTGGCGCCAGATACGCAGTATTTT.

The rearrangement uses TRBV5-4 and TRBJ1-1; D unresolved. The CDR3 runs 13 residues. Germline lookup yields CDR1 SGHNT and CDR2 YYREEE (reference sequence). Between the trimmed V and J ends, which lost 2 bases and 1 base, there was a span of 6 bases. In DNA, the CDR3 is TGTGCCAGCAGCTTCACGGCGAACACTGAAGCTTTCTTT. Residues: CASSFTANTEAFF.

The chain is built from TRBV12-3 or TRBV12-4 and TRBJ2-7, with D perhaps TRBD2 (5 bases). This CDR3 contains 14 residues. The V and J ends lost 7 bases and 5 bases respectively, with 18 bases between them. The CDR3 region is CASTSLVGDDEQYF. CDR3 in DNA: TGTGCCAGCACCAGTCTCGTGGGAGACGACGAGCAGTACTTC.

The chain combines TRBV28 with TRBJ1-2; a weak D match, TRBD1 (5 bases). From germline, CDR1 is MDHEN and CDR2 SYDVKM. V dropped 4 bases and J dropped 7 bases, with 19 bases sitting between them. This CDR3 region has 15 residues. The CDR3 protein is CASSWGGLVGGGYTF. The DNA for the CDR3 is TGTGCCAGCAGTTGGGGGGGGTTGGTTGGGGGTGGCTACACCTTC.

V usage is TRBV14 and J usage is TRBJ2-3; D is ambiguous. V dropped 0 bases and J dropped 3 bases, with 16 bases sitting between them. CDR1 is SGHDN, CDR2 FVKESK, per germline. CDR3 length equals 17 residues. The DNA of the CDR3 is TGTGCCAGCAGCCAAGATAACCCCGCCGCAACGACAGATACGCAGTATTTT. It encodes CASSQDNPAATTDTQYF.